One sample yielded the 28 T cell receptor beta chains listed below, sequenced in a study of cytomegalovirus exposure and HLA in healthy donors. In the PCR, 60 Vbeta and 13 Jbeta primers were used. Only in-frame clones appear in the TCRdb table, and some are missing; sequencing was by immunoSEQ multiplex PCR. The repertoire table contains some 130,000 clones. The sample consisted of PBMCs. These receptor sequences come from a middle-aged woman in good health and CMV-seropositive.

This chain links TRBV7-3 with TRBJ2-2; possibly TRBD2 for D (6 bases). The germline V gene encodes CDR1 SGHTA and CDR2 FQGTGA. CDR3 length equals 14 residues. V was pared by 3 bases and J by 5 bases, with 10 bases between. CDR3 protein: CASSFRRGTGELFF. The CDR3 DNA is TGTGCCAGCAGCTTCCGGAGGGGTACCGGGGAGCTGTTTTTT.

The chain uses TRBV29-1 and TRBJ1-2, with 7 bases identical to TRBD1. Germline-derived CDR1 and CDR2 are SQVTM and ANQGSEA. The length of the CDR3 is 13 residues. V trimming: 1 base; J trimming: 7 bases; junction bases outside the gene matches: 6. CDR3 coding DNA: TGCAGCGTTGAAGGACAGGGAGATTTTGGCTACACCTTC. It codes for CSVEGQGDFGYTF.

The chain links TRBV7-6 to TRBJ2-3; possibly TRBD2 for D (5 bases). Germline V gene sequence: CDR1 SGHVS, CDR2 FNYEAQ. V lost 3 bases to trimming and J lost 7 bases, with 11 bases between them. CDR3 length: 13 amino acids. CDR3 protein: CASSFSGDNTQYF. The CDR3 region has the DNA TGTGCCAGCAGCTTTTCCGGGGATAATACGCAGTATTTT.

J is TRBJ2-6 and V is TRBV10-3, with D maybe TRBD1 (6 bases). The ends were cut back, 10 bases at V and 0 bases at J, with 16 bases in the middle. The CDR3 contains 16 residues. In germline, CDR1 is ENHRY, CDR2 SYGVKD. In DNA, the CDR3 is TGTGCCACTTCCGGACAGAGAAGCTCTGGGGCCAACGTCCTGACTTTC. Amino acids: CATSGQRSSGANVLTF.

The genes are TRBV18 and TRBJ1-3; the D is unclear. Trimming shortened V by 2 bases and J by 2 bases, and 10 bases separated the two germline ends. From germline, CDR1 is KGHSH and CDR2 LQKENI. The CDR3 has 15 amino acids. The DNA of the CDR3 is TGTGCCAGCTCACCATCTTCTGGGCCTGGAAACACCATATATTTT. Translation: CASSPSSGPGNTIYF. The whole variable domain, remainder taken from reference TRBV18 and TRBJ1-3, is NAGVMQNPRHLVRRRGQEARLRCSPMKGHSHVYWYRQLPEEGLKFMVYLQKENIIDESGMPKERFSAEFPKEGPSILRIQQVVRGDSAAYFCASSPSSGPGNTIYFGEGSWLTVV.

The chain combines TRBV6-1 with TRBJ2-3; maybe TRBD1 (5 bases). Trimming removed 5 bases at V and 12 bases at J, with 12 bases between. The germline V gene has CDR1 MNHNS and CDR2 SASEGT. CDR3 length equals 11 residues. As DNA, the CDR3 is TGTGCCAGCAGTCAGGGTCATTCCCAGTATTTT. This gives the protein CASSQGHSQYF.

This chain connects TRBV7-9 to TRBJ1-5; D possibly corresponds to TRBD1 (5 bases). Per germline, CDR1 SEHNR and CDR2 FQNEAQ (reference sequence). The V gene lost 3 bases and the J gene lost 0 bases, with 9 bases spanning the gap. The CDR3 contains 15 residues. The CDR3 nucleotides read TGTGCCAGCAGCTTTTCAGGGAATAGCAATCAGCCCCAGCATTTT. It codes for CASSFSGNSNQPQHF.

This rearrangement joins TRBV28 to TRBJ2-3; 7 nucleotides agree with TRBD2. The germline V gene has CDR1 MDHEN and CDR2 SYDVKM. This CDR3 comprises 18 residues. CDR3 nucleotides: TGTCTAGCGGCTCCTAATCTAACCCCGAAGGTGGGCACAGATACGCAGTATTTT. It encodes CLAAPNLTPKVGTDTQYF. Full variable domain (outside the CDR3, taken from reference TRBV28 and TRBJ2-3): DVKVTQSSRYLVKRTGEKVFLECVQDMDHENMFWYRQDPGLGLRLIYFSYDVKMKEKGDIPEGYSVSREKKERFSLILESASTNQTSMYLCLAAPNLTPKVGTDTQYFGPGTRLTVL.

V is TRBV9 and J is TRBJ2-2, with D possibly being TRBD2 (5 bases). The CDR3 runs to 14 residues. Germline lookup yields CDR1 SGDLS and CDR2 YYNGEE. V was cut by 0 bases and J by 5 bases, with 8 bases left in between. The CDR3, as DNA: TGTGCCAGCAGCGTAGACGGCGGGACCGGGGAGCTGTTTTTT. Its protein is CASSVDGGTGELFF.

The chain combines TRBV6-6 with TRBJ1-3, with D unclear. Trimming pared 8 bases from V and 4 bases from J, leaving 6 bases between. This CDR3 has 11 amino acids. The germline gives CDR1 MNHNY, CDR2 SVGAGI (reference sequence). In nucleotides, the CDR3 is TGTGCCAGCGACACGGGAAACACCATATATTTT. This encodes CASDTGNTIYF.

The rearrangement links TRBV4-1 to TRBJ2-5, with D perhaps matching TRBD2 (7 bases). The closer fit of TRBJ2-7 to the DNA end suggests the J call may be wrong. Germline V gene lookup returns CDR1 MGHRA and CDR2 YSYEKL. The CDR3 extends over 15 amino acids. The CDR3 here is CASSQPGGVTYEQYF. CDR3 sequence (DNA): TGCGCCAGCAGCCAACCGGGGGGCGTAACCTACGAGCAGTACTTC.

As DNA, the CDR3 is TGTGCCAGCAGCGTAGATATTAGCGGGATAAGCGAGCAGTACTTC. Residues: CASSVDISGISEQYF. J is TRBJ2-5 and V is TRBV9, with 8 bases identical to TRBD2. The end of the DNA fits TRBJ2-7 better, so the J call may be wrong. The CDR3 is 15 residues long. CDR1 is SGDLS, CDR2 YYNGEE, per germline.

The rearrangement joins TRBV15 to TRBJ2-1; 9 nucleotides agree with TRBD1. From germline, CDR1 is LNHNV and CDR2 YYDKDF (reference sequence). V lost 2 bases to trimming and J lost 7 bases; unmatched junction nucleotides: 12. The CDR3 runs to 17 residues. The CDR3: CATSRINRDREWNEQFF. CDR3 bases: TGTGCCACCAGCAGAATTAACCGGGACAGGGAGTGGAATGAGCAGTTCTTC.

This chain links TRBV9 with TRBJ2-3; 8 bases line up with TRBD2. CDR1 and CDR2 (germline): SGDLS, YYNGEE. V dropped 4 bases and J dropped 1; count of bases not matched to a gene: 11. This CDR3 contains 17 residues. The CDR3 sequence is CASSPPGREGGTDTQYF. The CDR3 region has the DNA TGTGCCAGCAGCCCACCCGGCCGGGAGGGAGGCACAGATACGCAGTATTTT.

The CDR3 DNA is TGTGCCAGCAATAAGGAGCTCTCTGGAAACACCATATATTTT. Encoded protein: CASNKELSGNTIYF. The chain has TRBV2 and TRBJ1-3; D not resolved. The CDR3 length is 14 residues. Germline values: CDR1 SNHLY, CDR2 FYNNEI. Trimming took off 7 bases at V and 0 bases at J, with 10 bases between the two ends.

The rearrangement joins TRBV28 to TRBJ2-7; tentatively, D is TRBD1 (6 bases). The germline V and J ends were trimmed by 2 bases and 3 bases, with 17 bases remaining between them. The germline CDR1 and CDR2 sequences are MDHEN and SYDVKM. CDR3 length equals 16 residues. CDR3 sequence (DNA): TGTGCCAGCAGTTTAGGACAGTTTAGGAATAGCTACGAGCAGTACTTC. Translated, it gives CASSLGQFRNSYEQYF.

In nucleotides, the CDR3 is TGTGCCAGTAGTATACCGGCGGGAACCGGGGAGCTGTTTTTT. Translated: CASSIPAGTGELFF. The rearrangement links TRBV19 to TRBJ2-2; maybe TRBD2 (6 bases). Trimming took off 2 bases at V and 5 bases at J, with 9 bases between the two ends. Germline V lookup: CDR1 LNHDA, CDR2 SQIVND (reference sequence). The length of the CDR3 is 14 residues.

The chain joins TRBV7-7 to TRBJ2-2, with D maybe TRBD1 (5 bases). This CDR3 has 16 amino acids. CDR1 and CDR2 (germline): SSHAT, FNYEAQ (reference sequence). With 1 base removed from V and 0 bases from J, the gap between germline ends came to 9 bases. Here the CDR3 reads CASSLGAGSNTGELFF. CDR3 coding DNA: TGTGCCAGCAGCTTAGGCGCAGGGTCGAACACCGGGGAGCTGTTTTTT.

As regards this clone: The junction departs from the called germline gene at one end, perhaps through a read error. This CDR3 is also generated by other DNA sequences in the sample. V is TRBV28 and J is TRBJ1-1; 8 nucleotides agree with TRBD1. CDR3 size: 17 residues. Germline CDR1 MDHEN, CDR2 SYDVKM. CDR3 loop: CASSEPRGQLMNTEAFF. CDR3 nucleotide sequence: TGTGCCAGCAGTGAACCCAGGGGGCAGCTCATGAACACCGAAGCTTTCTTT.

This rearrangement joins TRBV11-2 to TRBJ2-7; 10 nucleotides match TRBD2. V lost 0 bases to trimming and J lost 7 bases; unmatched junction nucleotides: 9. This CDR3 contains 16 residues. Germline V gives CDR1 SGHAT, CDR2 FQNNGV. The DNA for the CDR3 is TGTGCCAGCAGCTTAGATCCCCTAGCGGGAGTCGAAGAGCAGTACTTC. This codes for CASSLDPLAGVEEQYF.

This chain uses TRBV21-1 with TRBJ2-2; the table's TRBD2 call for D was not verified on the DNA. TRBV21-1 has pseudogene status. CDR3 size: 20 residues. The CDR3 sequence is CASSKGTSGRAGFDTGELFF. The CDR3 DNA follows: TGTGCCAGCAGCAAAGGGACTAGCGGGAGGGCCGGGTTCGACACCGGGGAGCTGTTTTTT.

The CDR3 DNA sequence: TGTGCCAGCAGTTACCCAGGACTAGCGACATACGAGCAGTACTTC. Its protein product is CASSYPGLATYEQYF. The chain has TRBV6-6 and TRBJ2-7; 9 nucleotides line up with TRBD2. Losses at the gene ends were 2 bases for V and 4 bases for J; bases not matched to a gene: 6. The CDR3 is 15 residues long. Germline V gene sequence: CDR1 MNHNY, CDR2 SVGAGI (reference sequence).

The rearrangement links TRBV7-9 to TRBJ1-4; D unresolved. Germline loops: CDR1 SEHNR, CDR2 FQNEAQ (reference sequence). This CDR3 is built from 14 residues. The germline V and J ends were trimmed by 5 bases and 2 bases, with 9 bases remaining between them. CDR3: CASSPRSTNEKLFF. The DNA of the CDR3 is TGTGCCAGCAGCCCCCGCAGTACTAATGAAAAACTGTTTTTT.

This rearrangement joins TRBV5-8 to TRBJ2-1; 7 bases are a match to TRBD2. The CDR3 contains 15 residues. The J segment lost 3 bases and the V segment lost 1 base, leaving 4 bases of the junction unmatched. Germline V lookup: CDR1 SGHTS, CDR2 YDEGEE. CDR3 sequence (DNA): TGTGCCAGCAGCTTGCAAGGACTAGACTACAATGAGCAGTTCTTC. Translated, it gives CASSLQGLDYNEQFF.

CDR3 sequence reads: CSVEYLAGITYEQYF. The CDR3 DNA sequence: TGCAGCGTTGAATACCTAGCGGGAATAACCTACGAGCAGTACTTC. V gene TRBV29-1 combines with J gene TRBJ2-7, with 9 bases that match TRBD2. Unmatched junction bases numbered 7, after V lost 2 bases and J lost 2 bases. CDR1 is SQVTM, CDR2 ANQGSEA, per germline. This CDR3 has 15 amino acids.

Comments on this clone: The same CDR3 can be traced to other DNA sequences in this sample. The chain's CDR3 is CASSLYSGSSYEQYF. Written as DNA, the CDR3 is TGTGCCAGCAGTTTATACAGCGGGAGCTCCTACGAGCAGTACTTC. The rearrangement uses TRBV28 and TRBJ2-7; 8 nucleotides match TRBD2. V dropped 1 base and J dropped 0; count of bases not matched to a gene: 2. CDR1 and CDR2 (germline): MDHEN, SYDVKM. The CDR3 sequence is 15 residues long.

The chain joins TRBV18 to TRBJ1-1; D is undetermined. Between the trimmed V and J ends, which lost 6 bases and 2 bases, there was a span of 10 bases. CDR1 and CDR2 from the germline V gene are KGHSH and LQKENI. CDR3 length equals 13 residues. The chain's CDR3 is CASSPTSNTEAFF. The CDR3 DNA reads as TGTGCCAGCTCCCCTACTTCTAACACTGAAGCTTTCTTT.

V usage is TRBV6-1 and J usage is TRBJ1-1; a possible D gene is TRBD1 (6 bases). The CDR3 extends over 14 amino acids. V shed 2 bases and J shed 4 bases, with 11 bases lying between them. Germline CDR1 and CDR2: MNHNS and SASEGT. CDR3 loop: CASSELQGITEAFF. The CDR3 DNA follows: TGTGCCAGCAGTGAATTACAGGGTATCACTGAAGCTTTCTTT.